The clone carrying this T cell receptor (beta chain) was counted between two and nine times. This entry is derived from a study of T cells after yellow fever vaccination. V gave up 0 bases and J gave up 3 bases, with 12 bases separating them. Per germline, CDR1 DFQATT and CDR2 SNEGSKA (reference sequence). The CDR3 is 14 amino acids. TCRdb passed the 5' RACE reads through MiXCR, listing each CDR3 protein once. The sample holds some 240,000 distinct CDR3 sequences, roughly 5.6% seen once. Here the sequenced sample was CD4+ T cells sorted from PBMCs, taken on the day of the yellow fever booster vaccination. This chain connects TRBV20-1 to TRBJ2-7; tentative D call: TRBD1 (6 bases). This TCR derives from a man aged 18-30 years who received the YFV17D yellow fever vaccine. CDR3 sequence reads: CSARDPGTNYEQYF. The CDR3 DNA follows: TGCAGTGCTAGAGATCCTGGGACAAACTACGAGCAGTACTTC.